This entry lists 26 T cell receptor beta chains sequenced from one sample in a study of cytomegalovirus exposure and HLA in healthy donors. A multiplex PCR was run with 60 Vbeta primers and 13 Jbeta primers. This table comes from immunoSEQ multiplex PCR, and its TCRdb copy is limited to in-frame clones, with some not included. The sample lists about 140,000 clones; 75% were seen once. Sequences were obtained from PBMCs. These receptor sequences come from a man aged 18 to 35 in good health and CMV-seropositive.

The chain combines TRBV27 with TRBJ2-7, with 10 bases matching TRBD2. CDR1 and CDR2 (germline): MNHEY, SMNVEV (reference sequence). The CDR3 covers 16 residues. V shed 6 bases, J shed 2 bases, and the junction held 10 bases outside the gene matches. CDR3 nucleotide sequence: TGTGCCAGCAGCCCCGCCCCCAGCGGGAGGGCCTACGAGCAGTACTTC. Protein product: CASSPAPSGRAYEQYF.

The rearrangement joins TRBV2 to TRBJ1-4; 7 nucleotides line up with TRBD1. The CDR3 consists of 14 residues. In germline, CDR1 is SNHLY, CDR2 FYNNEI. Germline trimming cut 7 bases from V and 8 bases from J; bases unmatched to any gene: 10. The DNA for the CDR3 is TGTGCCAGCAATCGACAGGGTCGCTCGGAAAAACTGTTTTTT. Translated: CASNRQGRSEKLFF.

The V call is TRBV10-3, the J call TRBJ2-7; D is unclear. Per germline, CDR1 ENHRY and CDR2 SYGVKD. This CDR3 is 14 amino acids long. Trimming removed 5 bases at V and 3 bases at J, with 14 bases between. CDR3 in DNA: TGTGCCATCAGTCCGCGCCCCCGAGACTACGAGCAGTACTTC. This encodes CAISPRPRDYEQYF.

This clone was detected a few times. The chain recombines TRBV7-3 with TRBJ1-2, with 11 bases aligning to TRBD1. Germline V lookup: CDR1 SGHTA, CDR2 FQGTGA. The CDR3 consists of 14 residues. After removal of 5 bases from V and 7 bases from J, the junction contained 6 bases not matched to a gene. The CDR3 spells CASSQGQGASGYTF. The DNA for the CDR3 is TGTGCCAGCAGCCAAGGACAGGGGGCATCTGGCTACACCTTC.

The rearrangement links TRBV28 to TRBJ2-2, with D perhaps TRBD1 (7 bases). Germline V gives CDR1 MDHEN, CDR2 SYDVKM. The CDR3 has 15 amino acids. Trimming removed 3 bases at V and 3 bases at J, with 11 bases between. CDR3 in amino acids: CASSFDREDTGELFF. Here the CDR3 DNA reads TGTGCCAGCAGTTTTGACAGGGAGGACACCGGGGAGCTGTTTTTT. The complete variable domain, with remaining parts taken from reference TRBV28 and TRBJ2-2, reads DVKVTQSSRYLVKRTGEKVFLECVQDMDHENMFWYRQDPGLGLRLIYFSYDVKMKEKGDIPEGYSVSREKKERFSLILESASTNQTSMYLCASSFDREDTGELFFGEGSRLTVL.

The chain links TRBV2 to TRBJ1-5; 8 nucleotides match TRBD1. The CDR3 runs to 14 residues. Germline V gene data show CDR1 as SNHLY and CDR2 as FYNNEI. J gave up 7 bases and V 5 bases, and 7 bases lay outside the gene matches. CDR3 bases: TGTGCCAGCAGTCCGGACAGGGCAGGACAGCCCCAGCATTTT. Translating it yields CASSPDRAGQPQHF.

The chain employs TRBV30 and TRBJ2-3; D may be TRBD2 (6 bases). The CDR3 has 14 amino acids. Trimming stripped 2 bases from V and 2 bases from J, with 11 bases between. CDR1 and CDR2 (germline): GTSNPN, SVGIG (reference sequence). The CDR3 loop is CAWSLTGATDTQYF. As DNA, the CDR3 is TGTGCCTGGAGTCTAACGGGAGCCACAGATACGCAGTATTTT.

This chain links TRBV19 with TRBJ1-2; D not resolved. V lost 5 bases and J lost 2, with 12 bases in between. Germline assignment: CDR1 LNHDA and CDR2 SQIVND (reference sequence). The CDR3 length is 14 residues. CDR3 sequence: CASSPLLANYGYTF. The CDR3 DNA reads TGTGCCAGTAGTCCCCTGCTAGCGAACTATGGCTACACCTTC. Looking up the rest from reference TRBV19 and TRBJ1-2 gives the full variable domain: DGGITQSPKYLFRKEGQNVTLSCEQNLNHDAMYWYRQDPGQGLRLIYYSQIVNDFQKGDIAEGYSVSREKKESFPLTVTSAQKNPTAFYLCASSPLLANYGYTFGSGTRLTVV.

This chain uses TRBV4-2 with TRBJ1-1; no definite D call. Germline CDR1 LGHNA, CDR2 YNFKEQ. This CDR3 comprises 14 residues. V was pared by 4 bases and J by 7 bases, with 16 bases between. CDR3 bases: TGTGCCAGCAGCCCCCAGTTTCAGGATCTTGAAGCTTTCTTT. Protein product: CASSPQFQDLEAFF.

The V gene is TRBV2, the J gene TRBJ2-5; 10 bases line up with TRBD1. The DNA end lines up better with TRBJ2-7; the J call may be wrong. The CDR3 is made up of 15 amino acids. Germline lookup yields CDR1 SNHLY and CDR2 FYNNEI. The CDR3 nucleotides read TGTGCCAGCAGTGAAAGACAGGGGGCTTTCTACGAGCAGTACTTC. It yields the protein CASSERQGAFYEQYF.

The gene calls are TRBV7-9 and TRBJ1-2, with 8 positions matching TRBD1. CDR3 size: 19 residues. After removal of 4 bases from V and 0 bases from J, the junction contained 16 bases not matched to a gene. Looked up from germline, CDR1 is SEHNR and CDR2 is FQNEAQ (reference sequence). The DNA for the CDR3 is TGTGCCAGCAGCTCCGGTAGTGTGGGACAGGTTCGTTCTAACTATGGCTACACCTTC. Translated: CASSSGSVGQVRSNYGYTF.

V usage is TRBV28 and J usage is TRBJ1-5; no reliable D call. Germline CDR1 is MDHEN and CDR2 is SYDVKM. Trimming removed 11 bases at V and 0 bases at J, with 14 bases between. The CDR3 consists of 14 residues. DNA for the CDR3: TGTGCCGGCCGAGGGAGTTATAGCAATCAGCCCCAGCATTTT. Translation gives CAGRGSYSNQPQHF. The variable domain in full, completed from reference TRBV28 and TRBJ1-5, reads DVKVTQSSRYLVKRTGEKVFLECVQDMDHENMFWYRQDPGLGLRLIYFSYDVKMKEKGDIPEGYSVSREKKERFSLILESASTNQTSMYLCAGRGSYSNQPQHFGDGTRLSIL.

The chain uses TRBV30 and TRBJ2-5; 10 positions agree with TRBD2. The assigned J gene may be wrong: the sequence end matches TRBJ2-7 better. Looked up from germline, CDR1 is GTSNPN and CDR2 is SVGIG (reference sequence). The CDR3 is 16 residues long. The CDR3 DNA is TGTGCCTGGAGTTCGCAAATAGCGGGAGGCCGCTACGAGCAGTACTTC. It yields the protein CAWSSQIAGGRYEQYF.

The chain is built from TRBV7-8 and TRBJ1-5, with TRBD1 identical over 8 bases. The ends lost 1 base at V and 0 bases at J; junction bases unmatched: 8. CDR1 is SGHVS, CDR2 FQNEAQ, per germline. The CDR3 length is 18 residues. The DNA of the CDR3 is TGTGCCAGCAGCTTAGGGGACAGGTTAACCTTTAGCAATCAGCCCCAGCATTTT. Its protein is CASSLGDRLTFSNQPQHF. The variable domain in full, with the rest retrieved from reference TRBV7-8 and TRBJ1-5, is GAGVSQSPRYKVAKRGQDVALRCDPISGHVSLFWYQQALGQGPEFLTYFQNEAQLDKSGLPSDRFFAERPEGSVSTLKIQRTQQEDSAVYLCASSLGDRLTFSNQPQHFGDGTRLSIL.

This sequence joins TRBV18 and TRBJ2-7; D call uncertain. Looked up from germline, CDR1 is KGHSH and CDR2 is LQKENI. This CDR3 contains 14 residues. With 3 bases removed from V and 2 bases from J, the gap between germline ends came to 11 bases. This CDR3 is CASSPLGDAYEQYF. CDR3 in DNA: TGTGCCAGCTCACCCTTAGGAGACGCCTACGAGCAGTACTTC.

J is TRBJ2-7 and V is TRBV7-6, with 7 bases fitting TRBD2. The germline gives CDR1 SGHVS, CDR2 FNYEAQ. V lost 5 bases to trimming and J lost 3 bases; unmatched junction nucleotides: 10. This CDR3 contains 15 residues. CDR3 amino acids: CASSPRGREGYEQYF. DNA of the CDR3: TGTGCCAGCAGCCCCCGGGGTAGGGAGGGCTACGAGCAGTACTTC.

This chain uses TRBV28 with TRBJ2-5; TRBD2 matches at 11 bases. The CDR3 is made up of 16 amino acids. The V gene end was trimmed by 5 bases and the J gene end by 1 base; junction bases not matched to a gene: 6. From germline, CDR1 is MDHEN and CDR2 SYDVKM. The CDR3 loop reads CASSPLTSGTQETQYF. The CDR3 DNA follows: TGTGCCAGCAGTCCATTGACTAGCGGGACCCAAGAGACCCAGTACTTC.

The chain couples TRBV9 to TRBJ1-2, with D perhaps matching TRBD1 (5 bases). V was shortened by 4 bases and J by 4 bases, with 14 bases between the two germline ends. The CDR3 contains 14 residues. Germline V lookup: CDR1 SGDLS, CDR2 YYNGEE. The CDR3 DNA sequence: TGTGCCAGCAGCATTAGCGGGACTTTCTATGGCTACACCTTC. This translates into CASSISGTFYGYTF.

The J gene is TRBJ2-1, the V gene TRBV5-5; 7 bases are shared with TRBD1. Germline CDR1 and CDR2: SGHKS and YYEKEE (reference sequence). This CDR3 comprises 17 residues. Trimming cost V 0 bases and J 7 bases; bases outside gene matches: 13. The CDR3 region is CASSLDAPRQGLNEQFF. CDR3 in DNA: TGTGCCAGCAGCTTGGATGCCCCCAGACAGGGATTAAATGAGCAGTTCTTC.

The chain is built from TRBV6-1 and TRBJ2-3; D might be TRBD2 (6 bases). The V gene's germline CDR1 is MNHNS and CDR2 SASEGT. The CDR3 is made up of 16 amino acids. V lost 3 bases to trimming and J lost 0 bases, with 13 bases between them. The chain's CDR3 is CASSDPIAVSTDTQYF. The CDR3 DNA follows: TGTGCCAGCAGTGATCCAATAGCGGTCAGCACAGATACGCAGTATTTT.

This rearrangement joins TRBV7-2 to TRBJ2-5; unclear D gene. The germline CDR1 and CDR2 sequences are SGHTA and FQGNSA. This CDR3 comprises 14 residues. Between the trimmed V and J ends, which lost 0 bases and 4 bases, there was a span of 9 bases. CDR3 bases: TGTGCCAGCAGCTTAGCGGGCCCCGGAGAGACCCAGTACTTC. The encoded protein is CASSLAGPGETQYF.

This clone has a single count. V usage is TRBV4-1 and J usage is TRBJ2-5, with D possibly TRBD2 on 6 matching bases. Trimming took 4 bases from V and 3 from J, leaving 18 bases between them. Germline V gene lookup returns CDR1 MGHRA and CDR2 YSYEKL. CDR3 size: 16 residues. The chain's CDR3 is CASSPLVRERKETQYF. The DNA for the CDR3 is TGCGCCAGCAGCCCCCTGGTTCGGGAGCGCAAAGAGACCCAGTACTTC.

The chain carries TRBV9 and TRBJ2-1; D perhaps matches TRBD1 (6 bases). Deletions cut 0 bases from V and 4 bases from J, with 11 bases between. Per the germline V gene, CDR1 is SGDLS and CDR2 is YYNGEE. The CDR3 contains 15 residues. The DNA for the CDR3 is TGTGCCAGCAGCGTAGTGACAGGAGAGTACAATGAGCAGTTCTTC. Encoded protein: CASSVVTGEYNEQFF.

The V gene is TRBV7-9, the J gene TRBJ1-1; 7 bases fit TRBD1. The CDR3 is made up of 14 amino acids. Germline CDR1 SEHNR, CDR2 FQNEAQ (reference sequence). The V segment lost 5 bases and the J segment 3 bases; nucleotides outside the gene matches: 6. As DNA, the CDR3 is TGTGCCAGCAGCAGAACAGGGGAATACACTGAAGCTTTCTTT. Its translation: CASSRTGEYTEAFF.

The V and J genes are TRBV30 and TRBJ2-3; the match to TRBD2 covers 9 bases. Per the germline V gene, CDR1 is GTSNPN and CDR2 is SVGIG (reference sequence). V lost 1 base, J lost 7 bases, and 3 bases stayed unmatched. This CDR3 has 13 amino acids. The CDR3 loop is CAWSEREAYTQYF. DNA for the CDR3: TGTGCCTGGAGTGAGCGGGAGGCGTATACGCAGTATTTT. Combining the CDR3 with reference TRBV30 and TRBJ2-3 gives the whole variable domain SQTIHQWPATLVQPVGSPLSLECTVEGTSNPNLYWYRQAAGRGLQLLFYSVGIGQISSEVPQNLSASRPQDRQFILSSKKLLLSDSGFYLCAWSEREAYTQYFGPGTRLTVL.

The chain couples TRBV7-9 to TRBJ2-7; 7 bases fit TRBD1. The V gene's germline CDR1 is SEHNR and CDR2 FQNEAQ (reference sequence). Trimming at V came to 5 bases and at J to 2 bases, leaving 6 bases not matched to a gene. This CDR3 has 14 amino acids. CDR3 protein: CASSPRDRAYEQYF. In nucleotides, the CDR3 is TGTGCCAGCAGCCCCCGGGACAGAGCCTACGAGCAGTACTTC. Looking up the rest from reference TRBV7-9 and TRBJ2-7 gives the full variable domain: DTGVSQNPRHKITKRGQNVTFRCDPISEHNRLYWYRQTLGQGPEFLTYFQNEAQLEKSRLLSDRFSAERPKGSFSTLEIQRTEQGDSAMYLCASSPRDRAYEQYFGPGTRLTVT.